Below, 26 T cell receptor beta chains from the same sample are listed, as sequenced in a study of CD8 T cells in Susac syndrome. When the RNA was reverse transcribed, random hexamers were used with an input of roughly 0.45 to 1 ug. Each CDR3 protein is one row after TCRdb ran MiXCR on the immunoSEQ multiplex PCR reads. The sample lists roughly 170,000 distinct CDR3 sequences, about 94% occurring once. Sequencing was carried out using CD4+ T cells from PBMCs. The receptors stem from a human donor with multiple sclerosis.

This chain connects TRBV2 to TRBJ1-4; a weak D match, TRBD1 (5 bases). Germline CDR1 and CDR2: SNHLY and FYNNEI. V gave up 9 bases and J gave up 2 bases, with 16 bases separating them. CDR3 length: 15 residues. CDR3 in amino acids: CASHTFRATNEKLFF. CDR3 bases: TGTGCCAGTCACACTTTCAGGGCGACTAATGAAAAACTGTTTTTT.

The chain carries TRBV2 and TRBJ1-2, with TRBD1 matching 8 bases. CDR1 and CDR2 (germline): SNHLY, FYNNEI. This CDR3 has 12 residues. V shed 5 bases, J shed 6 bases, and the junction held 2 bases outside the gene matches. The CDR3 DNA reads TGTGCCAGCAGTAGACAGGGGAATGGCTACACCTTC. The encoded protein is CASSRQGNGYTF.

The CDR3 region has the DNA TGTGCCAGCAGTGGACTAGGGGCGCAGAACACTGAAGCTTTCTTT. Encoded protein: CASSGLGAQNTEAFF. The rearrangement links TRBV27 to TRBJ1-1, with D tentatively TRBD1 (5 bases). The CDR3 runs to 15 residues. Trimming stripped 5 bases from V and 1 base from J, with 14 bases between. The germline CDR1 and CDR2 sequences are MNHEY and SMNVEV (reference sequence).

The J gene is TRBJ1-1, the V gene TRBV23-1, with 9 bases identical to TRBD1. TRBV23-1 counts as an open reading frame of uncertain function. V shed 0 bases and J 1 base; nucleotides not matched to a gene: 9. The CDR3 runs to 18 residues. CDR3 sequence (DNA): TGCGCCAGCAGTCAATCTCCCGGGACAGGGTACGGGAACACTGAAGCTTTCTTT. Its protein product is CASSQSPGTGYGNTEAFF.

This chain uses TRBV4-3 with TRBJ2-7, with D possibly TRBD2 on 5 matching bases. Trimming left V 2 bases short and J 0 bases short, with 8 bases between. Per the germline V gene, CDR1 is LGHNA and CDR2 is YSLEER. CDR3 length: 14 residues. CDR3 loop: CASSQTDFSYEQYF. CDR3 DNA: TGCGCCAGCAGCCAAACGGACTTCTCCTACGAGCAGTACTTC.

The chain carries TRBV20-1 and TRBJ1-3, with 9 bases matching TRBD1. Germline V gene data show CDR1 as DFQATT and CDR2 as SNEGSKA (reference sequence). This CDR3 is 14 amino acids long. V shed 6 bases and J 7 bases; nucleotides not matched to a gene: 10. Written as DNA, the CDR3 is TGCAGTGCCCCGAAACAGGGGGCGGGTAACACCATATATTTT. This sequence encodes CSAPKQGAGNTIYF.

The J gene is TRBJ2-2, the V gene TRBV6-1; D uncertain. CDR3 length: 15 residues. V lost 2 bases to trimming and J lost 0 bases, with 7 bases between them. Germline V lookup: CDR1 MNHNS, CDR2 SASEGT. The CDR3 loop reads CASSETLANTGELFF. The DNA of the CDR3 is TGTGCCAGCAGTGAAACCCTAGCGAACACCGGGGAGCTGTTTTTT.

The chain combines TRBV3-1 with TRBJ2-7; D is unclear. CDR1 is LGHDT and CDR2 is YNNKEL in the germline V gene (reference sequence). V was pared by 0 bases and J by 6 bases, with 6 bases between. CDR3 length: 12 residues. The CDR3 nucleotides read TGTGCCAGCAGCCAAGACAGTGGCGAGCAGTACTTC. Its translation is CASSQDSGEQYF.

The V gene is TRBV24-1, the J gene TRBJ1-1, with D perhaps TRBD1 (6 bases). V gave up 9 bases and J gave up 2 bases, with 9 bases separating them. Looked up from germline, CDR1 is KGHDR and CDR2 is SFDVKD. The CDR3 runs 12 residues. The CDR3 DNA reads TGTGCCACCCAGGACAGAAACACTGAAGCTTTCTTT. Protein product: CATQDRNTEAFF.

The rearrangement joins TRBV30 to TRBJ2-7; TRBD1 agrees at 11 bases. This CDR3 is built from 13 residues. In germline, CDR1 is GTSNPN, CDR2 SVGIG (reference sequence). J lost 3 bases, V lost 5 bases, and 3 bases had no gene match. CDR3 in DNA: TGTGCCTGGGGACAGGGGGCAATCTACGAGCAGTACTTC. Translating gives CAWGQGAIYEQYF.

V usage is TRBV27 and J usage is TRBJ1-2, with D perhaps TRBD1 (5 bases). The CDR3 spans 15 residues. Germline lookup yields CDR1 MNHEY and CDR2 SMNVEV (reference sequence). Trimming shortened V by 7 bases and J by 3 bases, and 18 bases separated the two germline ends. CDR3 protein: CASTPGGGNHYGYTF. The CDR3 nucleotides are TGTGCCAGCACCCCGGGGGGAGGAAACCACTATGGCTACACCTTC.

The chain employs TRBV12-3 or TRBV12-4 and TRBJ1-2; weak D call: TRBD1 (5 bases). The CDR3 length is 14 residues. V lost 1 base to trimming and J lost 4 bases, with 10 bases between them. CDR3 sequence reads: CASSLGDGPYGYTF. The CDR3 coding sequence is TGTGCCAGCAGTTTAGGGGACGGACCCTATGGCTACACCTTC.

The rearrangement joins TRBV18 to TRBJ1-2; TRBD1 agrees at 11 bases. The CDR3 is 16 residues long. V was pared by 5 bases and J by 1 base, with 6 bases of the junction left unmatched. The germline V gene has CDR1 KGHSH and CDR2 LQKENI. CDR3 nucleotides: TGTGCCAGCTCATCTAGAGGGACAGGGGGTAACTATGGCTACACCTTC. Its protein product is CASSSRGTGGNYGYTF. Full variable domain (outside the CDR3, taken from reference TRBV18 and TRBJ1-2): NAGVMQNPRHLVRRRGQEARLRCSPMKGHSHVYWYRQLPEEGLKFMVYLQKENIIDESGMPKERFSAEFPKEGPSILRIQQVVRGDSAAYFCASSSRGTGGNYGYTFGSGTRLTVV.

The genes are TRBV20-1 and TRBJ1-1; D remains unclear. The CDR3 sequence is 12 residues long. V was cut by 1 base and J by 6 bases, with 9 bases left in between. The germline CDR1 and CDR2 sequences are DFQATT and SNEGSKA (reference sequence). DNA of the CDR3: TGCAGTGCTAGAGGAGGACGCGCTGAAGCTTTCTTT. It encodes CSARGGRAEAFF.

Turning to this clonotype: A junction boundary mismatches the germline segment, possibly from a read error. The chain links TRBV12-3 or TRBV12-4 to TRBJ1-1, with unresolved D. This CDR3 spans 11 amino acids. In nucleotides, the CDR3 is TGTGCCGGCAGTCTCCGGGATCGAGCTTTCTTT. It is translated as CAGSLRDRAFF.

The chain recombines TRBV5-1 with TRBJ2-7, with TRBD2 as a possible D gene (6 bases). Germline-derived CDR1 and CDR2 are SGHRS and YFSETQ. The germline V and J ends were trimmed by 0 bases and 6 bases, with 16 bases remaining between them. The CDR3 is 15 residues long. CDR3 in amino acids: CASSLEPDLEGEQYF. CDR3 DNA sequence: TGCGCCAGCAGCTTGGAACCGGATTTGGAGGGCGAGCAGTACTTC.

The CDR3 is CAWKTDRAAEQFF. DNA of the CDR3: TGTGCCTGGAAAACCGACAGGGCCGCTGAGCAGTTCTTC. The gene calls are TRBV30 and TRBJ2-1; 7 bases are a match to TRBD1. The trim removed 4 bases at V and 9 bases at J, leaving 9 bases unmatched. Germline loops: CDR1 GTSNPN, CDR2 SVGIG (reference sequence). CDR3 length equals 13 residues.

This chain links TRBV29-1 with TRBJ2-3; D gene unclear. This CDR3 is 13 amino acids long. Trimming took off 7 bases at V and 3 bases at J, with 14 bases between the two ends. Per the germline V gene, CDR1 is SQVTM and CDR2 is ANQGSEA. Here the CDR3 DNA reads TGCAGCGCCCTAATATTGCGGACAGATACGCAGTATTTT. Protein product: CSALILRTDTQYF.

This sequence joins TRBV12-3 or TRBV12-4 and TRBJ2-5; the match to TRBD2 covers 8 bases. This CDR3 comprises 14 residues. J lost 4 bases, V lost 6 bases, and 7 bases had no gene match. CDR3 sequence (DNA): TGTGCCAGCAGGCGCGGGAGGTTAATAGAGACCCAGTACTTC. Protein sequence: CASRRGRLIETQYF.

The chain carries TRBV27 and TRBJ1-1; D is ambiguous. Germline V CDR1 and CDR2: MNHEY, SMNVEV (reference sequence). The V end was cut by 5 bases, the J end by 5 bases, with 12 bases between. The CDR3 extends over 13 amino acids. The CDR3 sequence: CASSPPHGTEAFF. CDR3 coding DNA: TGTGCCAGCAGTCCTCCCCACGGGACTGAAGCTTTCTTT.

The chain carries TRBV10-3 and TRBJ1-1, with D uncertain. CDR3 length equals 14 residues. The germline V gene has CDR1 ENHRY and CDR2 SYGVKD. Trimming stripped 0 bases from V and 4 bases from J, with 9 bases between. The CDR3 here is CAISESGVGTEAFF. In nucleotides, the CDR3 is TGTGCCATCAGTGAGTCCGGAGTAGGCACTGAAGCTTTCTTT.

Note on this clonotype: Relative to the germline gene, one junction end is altered; a read error may explain this. The chain couples TRBV5-1 to TRBJ2-3; D is perhaps TRBD1 or TRBD2 (5 bases each). The CDR3 totals 14 residues. Germline-derived CDR1 and CDR2 are SGHRS and YFSETQ. The CDR3 DNA sequence: TGTGCCAGCAGCTTGGGGACCTCCACAGATACGCAGTATTTT. It yields the protein CASSLGTSTDTQYF.

V gene TRBV5-4 combines with J gene TRBJ2-6; no clear D gene. CDR3 length: 14 amino acids. V shed 0 bases and J shed 3 bases, with 4 bases lying between them. Germline V lookup: CDR1 SGHNT, CDR2 YYREEE (reference sequence). The CDR3, as DNA: TGTGCCAGCAGCTTGGGGCTTGGGGCCAACGTCCTGACTTTC. It is translated as CASSLGLGANVLTF.

The chain is built from TRBV9 and TRBJ2-1; 10 bases map to TRBD1. Germline CDR1 is SGDLS and CDR2 is YYNGEE. The junction had 14 bases not matched to a gene; V was cut back by 3 bases and J by 2 bases. This CDR3 region has 19 residues. The CDR3 region is CASSGGTFPGQGTYNEQFF. The CDR3 DNA follows: TGTGCCAGCAGCGGGGGGACTTTTCCGGGACAGGGGACCTACAATGAGCAGTTCTTC.

This chain connects TRBV6-6 to TRBJ2-7, with D perhaps matching TRBD1 (5 bases). V lost 6 bases to trimming and J lost 1 base, with 16 bases between them. This CDR3 is 15 amino acids long. Germline loops: CDR1 MNHNY, CDR2 SVGAGI (reference sequence). CDR3 nucleotides: TGTGCCAGCAGACTACAACGGACATTATCCTACGAGCAGTACTTC. It yields the protein CASRLQRTLSYEQYF.

The genes are TRBV6-2 or TRBV6-3 and TRBJ2-5; 7 positions agree with TRBD1. Per the germline V gene, CDR1 is MNHEY and CDR2 is SVGEGT. The trim removed 6 bases at V and 3 bases at J, leaving 7 bases unmatched. CDR3 length equals 14 residues. In nucleotides, the CDR3 is TGTGCCAGCAGCCCAGGGGGTGCGGAAGAGACCCAGTACTTC. This sequence encodes CASSPGGAEETQYF.